This T cell receptor (beta chain) is from a study of T cell changes during pregnancy in multiple sclerosis. Germline CDR1 reads SNHLY; CDR2 reads FYNNEI. V was pared by 3 bases and J by 6 bases, with 1 base of the junction left unmatched. This CDR3 is 13 amino acids long. Profiled with immunoSEQ multiplex PCR; TCRdb holds only in-frame clones, not every one. This table holds over 90,000 clones, approximately 90% found once. The source of this sequence is a female donor with multiple sclerosis, enrolled in a pregnancy study. The chain joins TRBV2 to TRBJ1-5; 8 bases fit TRBD1. The sequenced sample was peripheral blood, obtained after pregnancy. The CDR3 region is CASSDTGGQPQHF. The CDR3 DNA sequence: TGTGCCAGCAGTGATACAGGGGGTCAGCCCCAGCATTTT.